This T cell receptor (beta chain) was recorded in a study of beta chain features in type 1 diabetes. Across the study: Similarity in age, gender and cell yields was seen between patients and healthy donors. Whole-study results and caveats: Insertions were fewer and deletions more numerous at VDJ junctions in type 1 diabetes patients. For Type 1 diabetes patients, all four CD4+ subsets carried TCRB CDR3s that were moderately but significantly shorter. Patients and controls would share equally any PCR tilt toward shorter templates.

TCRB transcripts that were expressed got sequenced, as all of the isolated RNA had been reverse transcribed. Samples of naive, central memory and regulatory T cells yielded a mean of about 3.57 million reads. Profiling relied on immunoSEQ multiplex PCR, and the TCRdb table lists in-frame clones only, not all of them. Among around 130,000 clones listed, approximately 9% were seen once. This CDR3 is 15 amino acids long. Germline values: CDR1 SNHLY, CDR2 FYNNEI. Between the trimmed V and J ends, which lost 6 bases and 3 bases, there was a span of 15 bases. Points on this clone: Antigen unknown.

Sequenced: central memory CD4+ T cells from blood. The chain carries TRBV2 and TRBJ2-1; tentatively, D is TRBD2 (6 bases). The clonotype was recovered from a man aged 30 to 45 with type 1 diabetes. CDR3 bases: TGTGCCAGCAGCCCCGGGGGTCCCCGCTACAATGAGCAGTTCTTC. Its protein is CASSPGGPRYNEQFF.